These T cell receptor beta chains were read from a single sample in a study of T cell responses to AZD1222 COVID-19 vaccine. Only in-frame clones appear in the TCRdb table, and some are missing; sequencing was by immunoSEQ multiplex PCR. The sample yields over 130,000 clones, 80% to 95% seen once. The specimen was peripheral blood, collected on day 0 of AZD1222 vaccination. These receptor sequences come from an adult in good health. The CDR3 runs from the conserved cysteine through the conserved F or W. Fields, in order: V gene, clone size, D gene, J gene, CDR3 DNA, CDR3 protein. The D gene is left open where the match is weak. Only some rows state a clone size, as once, few, many or a class for expanded clones.

TRBV7-2	once	TRBD2	TRBJ2-1	TGTGCCAGCAGCTCTGGCCCTACTAGCGAGAGCTCCTACAATGAGCAGTTCTTC	CASSSGPTSESSYNEQFF
TRBV18	.	.	TRBJ2-3	TGTGCCAGCTCACCAAGGTCAGACCCTGATACGCAGTATTTT	CASSPRSDPDTQYF
TRBV24-1	.	TRBD1	TRBJ2-7	TGTGCCACCAGTGACTACAGGGGACACGAGCAGTACTTC	CATSDYRGHEQYF
TRBV28	.	.	TRBJ2-1	TGTGCCAGCAGTGGAAACAACCGGTTGAATGAGCAGTTCTTC	CASSGNNRLNEQFF
TRBV5-4	.	.	TRBJ2-5	TGTGCCAGCAGCACGGAGCAAGAGACCCAGTACTTC	CASSTEQETQYF
TRBV28	.	.	TRBJ2-7	TGTGCCAGCAGTACTCGAACCTTACGGTACGAGCAGTACTTC	CASSTRTLRYEQYF
TRBV7-9	.	.	TRBJ1-1	TGTGCCAGCAGCTTAGCCGGGGCGACTGAAGCTTTCTTT	CASSLAGATEAFF
TRBV3-1/TRBV3-2	.	.	TRBJ1-3	TGTGCCAGCAGCCAAGGGGGTTCTGGAAACACCATATATTTT	CASSQGGSGNTIYF
TRBV29-1	once	.	TRBJ1-1	TGCAGCGTTGGCGGACAGACCATGAACACTGAAGCTTTCTTT	CSVGGQTMNTEAFF
TRBV28	.	.	TRBJ2-7	TGTGCCAGCAGTTTATTCCGCTCCTACGAGCAGTACTTC	CASSLFRSYEQYF
TRBV28	once	.	TRBJ1-2	TGTGCCAGCAGTTTATGGGGGGCCCAGGTTGCCTATGGCTACACCTTC	CASSLWGAQVAYGYTF
TRBV7-8	.	TRBD1	TRBJ2-5	TGTGCCAGCAGCTTAGCGGTCAGGACAGGGAAAGAGACCCAGTACTTC	CASSLAVRTGKETQYF
TRBV27	.	TRBD2	TRBJ2-1	TGTGCCAGCAGTGCCCAGCGGGGGGGCTACAATGAGCAGTTCTTC	CASSAQRGGYNEQFF
TRBV4-2	few	.	TRBJ2-1	TGTGCCAGCAGCCCACTAGGGTGGCATGAGCAGTTCTTC	CASSPLGWHEQFF
TRBV15	.	.	TRBJ1-4	TGTGCCACCAGCAGAGGGAGTTATAATGAAAAACTGTTTTTT	CATSRGSYNEKLFF
TRBV6-5	once	TRBD2	TRBJ2-7	TGTGCCAGCAGTTACTCGAACACGGGGGGCTCCTACGAGCAGTACTTC	CASSYSNTGGSYEQYF
TRBV5-1	.	.	TRBJ1-6	TGCGCCAGCAGCTTGCTAGAATCTAATTCACCCCTCCACTTT	CASSLLESNSPLHF
TRBV2	.	.	TRBJ1-4	TGTGCCTCGAATGATTGGGGTAGAGATGAAAAACTGTTTTTT	CASNDWGRDEKLFF
TRBV7-2	.	.	TRBJ1-5	TGTGCCAGCAGCTTAGTACACCAGGGCAATCAGCCCCAGCATTTT	CASSLVHQGNQPQHF
TRBV28	.	TRBD1	TRBJ1-1	TGTGCCAGCAGTGACAGGGGGTTGGGCGCTTTCTTT	CASSDRGLGAFF
TRBV11-3	.	.	TRBJ1-1	TGTGCCAGCAGCTCTGGATTAGGGGGGACTGAAGCTTTCTTT	CASSSGLGGTEAFF
TRBV27	once	.	TRBJ1-6	TGTGCCAGCAGTTTATCGGGGCCGGTTGGGAATTCACCCCTCCACTTT	CASSLSGPVGNSPLHF
TRBV28	.	.	TRBJ2-1	TGTGCCAGCAGTCCCAGGACAGTCTCCTACAATGAGCAGTTCTTC	CASSPRTVSYNEQFF
TRBV5-4	.	TRBD2	TRBJ2-5	TGTGCCAGCAGCTACCTAGCGGGGGAGCTTCAAGAGACCCAGTACTTC	CASSYLAGELQETQYF
TRBV10-2	.	TRBD2	TRBJ2-2	TGCGCCAGCAGGAGGCTAGCGGGCGATGACACCGGGGAGCTGTTTTTT	CASRRLAGDDTGELFF
TRBV5-6	.	.	TRBJ1-5	TGTGCCAGCAGCTTGGTGGGGGACACGGGGCATCAGCCCCAGCATTTT	CASSLVGDTGHQPQHF
TRBV7-2	.	TRBD2	TRBJ2-5	TGTGCCAGCAGCCTCGCCGGGACTAGCGGAATAAAGACCCAGTACTTC	CASSLAGTSGIKTQYF
TRBV3-1/TRBV3-2	.	.	TRBJ2-3	TGTGCCAGCAGCCAAGTCCTTTCTACCCCCAGCTCCCCCCTATCAACAGATACGCAGTATTTT	CASSQVLSTPSSPLSTDTQYF
TRBV15	.	.	TRBJ2-2	TGTGCCACCAGGCCGGCCACAGTTGGCACCGGGGAGCTGTTTTTT	CATRPATVGTGELFF
TRBV28	.	.	TRBJ1-3	TGTGCCAGCAGTTTACCCCGGGGAGGGGGGGCGGCCGGTGGAAACACCATATATTTT	CASSLPRGGGAAGGNTIYF
TRBV28	.	TRBD2	TRBJ2-1	TGTGCCAGCAGCCCCCCGGGGTACGCGGGGGGATGGAATGAGCAGTTCTTC	CASSPPGYAGGWNEQFF
TRBV7-2	.	TRBD2	TRBJ2-2	TGTGCCAGCAGCACCGGGGGGACGGCGAACACCGGGGAGCTGTTTTTT	CASSTGGTANTGELFF
TRBV11-2	.	.	TRBJ2-7	TGTGCCAGCAGCGGGGTCCTCTACGAGCAGTACTTC	CASSGVLYEQYF
TRBV5-4	.	TRBD2	TRBJ2-5	TGTGCCAGCAGCGGCGGGACTAGCGGGAGGGCCTTAGGGACCCAGTACTTC	CASSGGTSGRALGTQYF
TRBV20-1	.	.	TRBJ2-7	TGCAGTGCTACAAGGACGGCCGAGCAGTACTTC	CSATRTAEQYF
TRBV11-2	.	.	TRBJ1-2	TGTGCCAGCAGCTTAGGGGTAGGGGTGGGCTATGGCTACACCTTC	CASSLGVGVGYGYTF
TRBV25-1	.	TRBD1	TRBJ2-2	TGTGCCAGCAGTGACCAACACACGCAGGGGGTCGGGGAGCTGTTTTTT	CASSDQHTQGVGELFF
TRBV28	.	.	TRBJ2-5	TGTGCCAGCAGTTTGGACACCCCGGAGACCCAGTACTTC	CASSLDTPETQYF
TRBV5-1	.	.	TRBJ2-7	TGCGCCAGCAGCCCAAGGACAGACCCCTACGAGCAGTACTTC	CASSPRTDPYEQYF
TRBV5-1	.	.	TRBJ1-4	TGCGCCAGCAGCTTGGACAGGGTTGGAGAAAAACTGTTTTTT	CASSLDRVGEKLFF
TRBV19	.	TRBD2	TRBJ2-2	TGTGCCAGTACCCCCTTCGGGGGGGGTGATACCGGGGAGCTGTTTTTT	CASTPFGGGDTGELFF
TRBV6-6	.	.	TRBJ1-4	TGTGCCAGCAGTTACTCAATACAGGGTTGGAATGAAAAACTGTTTTTT	CASSYSIQGWNEKLFF
TRBV7-9	.	TRBD1	TRBJ1-1	TGTGCCAGCAGCCTAAGGGGTGGGCAGGGGGACACTGAAGCTTTCTTT	CASSLRGGQGDTEAFF
TRBV5-5	.	TRBD1	TRBJ2-7	TGTGCCAGCAGCTTGGGGACAGGGGTTTACGAGCAGTACTTC	CASSLGTGVYEQYF
TRBV12-3/TRBV12-4	once	.	TRBJ2-7	TGTGCCAGCAGTTTCGGACTCTCCTACGAGCAGTACTTC	CASSFGLSYEQYF
TRBV12-3/TRBV12-4	.	.	TRBJ2-2	TGTGCCAGCAGTTACACCGGGGAGCTGTTTTTT	CASSYTGELFF
TRBV4-2	.	.	TRBJ1-2	TGTGCCAGCAGCCAGGGGACGGACTATGGCTACACCTTC	CASSQGTDYGYTF
TRBV5-6	.	.	TRBJ1-2	TGTGCCAGCAGCATAAGACAGTCTAACTATGGCTACACCTTC	CASSIRQSNYGYTF
TRBV6-5	.	TRBD1	TRBJ1-2	TGTGCCAGCAGCCCCTCGGGACAGGGAATTGGTGGCTACACCTTC	CASSPSGQGIGGYTF
TRBV3-1/TRBV3-2	once	.	TRBJ1-3	TGTGCCAGCAGCCATACTTCGGGATACTCTGGAAACACCATATATTTT	CASSHTSGYSGNTIYF
TRBV3-1/TRBV3-2	.	.	TRBJ1-3	TGTGCCAGCAGCCCTCTTGTGGCCGGAAACACCATATATTTT	CASSPLVAGNTIYF
TRBV2	.	TRBD1	TRBJ2-7	TGTGCCAGCAGTAAAAGAACAGGGGGGCTATCTAGCGAGCAGTACTTC	CASSKRTGGLSSEQYF
TRBV11-2	once	TRBD2	TRBJ2-1	TGTGCCAGCAGCTCCCCCGTAGCTAGCGGGAGGACCTACAATGAGCAGTTCTTC	CASSSPVASGRTYNEQFF
TRBV5-1	.	TRBD1	TRBJ2-7	TGCGCCAGCAGACCCGGGACAGCGGATTACGAGCAGTACTTC	CASRPGTADYEQYF
TRBV5-1	once	.	TRBJ1-4	TGCGCCAGCAGCTTGTGGCGTTCAACTAATGAAAAACTGTTTTTT	CASSLWRSTNEKLFF
TRBV19	.	.	TRBJ2-7	TGTGCCAGTAGAGGCGACAGGCATTCCTACGAGCAGTACTTC	CASRGDRHSYEQYF
TRBV28	.	.	TRBJ1-5	TGTGCCAGCAAAACAGTTAGCAATCAGCCCCAGCATTTT	CASKTVSNQPQHF
TRBV5-1	.	.	TRBJ2-2	TGCGCCAGCAGCTTGGCTAGGGTTTTGATTGATGGCGGGGAGCTGTTTTTT	CASSLARVLIDGGELFF
TRBV27	once	.	TRBJ1-5	TGTGCCAGCAGTTCTCAGGGAAGCAATCAGCCCCAGCATTTT	CASSSQGSNQPQHF